Shown below are 30 T cell receptor beta chains from a single sample sequenced in a study of T cells after yellow fever vaccination (dated by TCRdb to the late 2010s). The sample's treatment or condition, from its label and the paper: live attenuated yellow fever vaccine strain. The library was produced with 5' RACE. Sequencing was carried out with an Illumina HiSeq 2500. TCRdb took the public reads, trimmed them with fastp at Q25, ran MiXCR for clone calling and kept in-frame beta chains. A single entry per CDR3 protein holds the most common genes and DNA from its merged rows. A total of 500,000 to 650,000 distinct CDR3 sequences appear in this sample, less than 20% of them only once. Of the sample, 17% is held by the ten largest clones. The specimen comprised PBMCs, sampled less than 6 days after the first yellow fever vaccination. The receptors shown here come from a man in his late teens or twenties who received the YFV17D yellow fever vaccine.

The gene calls are TRBV6-1 and TRBJ1-6, with D uncertain. V was pared by 5 bases and J by 10 bases, with 15 bases between. Germline CDR1 is MNHNS and CDR2 is SASEGT. The CDR3 has 14 residues. This chain's CDR3 is CASSREARWSPLHF. DNA of the CDR3: TGTGCCAGCAGTCGAGAGGCCCGCTGGTCACCCCTCCACTTT.

The rearrangement links TRBV5-1 to TRBJ2-2; the D is unclear. Trimming left V 0 bases short and J 4 bases short, with 13 bases between. Germline V gene lookup returns CDR1 SGHRS and CDR2 YFSETQ. This CDR3 is 16 amino acids long. The CDR3 loop reads CASSLGGPEITGELFF. The CDR3 region has the DNA TGCGCCAGCAGCTTGGGGGGTCCAGAAATCACCGGGGAGCTGTTTTTT.

V and J are TRBV6-1 and TRBJ2-2; maybe TRBD1 (5 bases). V was pared by 6 bases and J by 3 bases, with 11 bases between. Germline V lookup: CDR1 MNHNS, CDR2 SASEGT. This CDR3 contains 14 residues. DNA of the CDR3: TGTGCCAGCAGCCTGGACACCTACACCGGGGAGCTGTTTTTT. Protein sequence: CASSLDTYTGELFF.

In this sample, this clonotype turned up a few times. J is TRBJ2-3 and V is TRBV7-9; 7 bases match TRBD2. This CDR3 is built from 17 residues. Germline V lookup: CDR1 SEHNR, CDR2 FQNEAQ (reference sequence). V lost 3 bases and J lost 0; bases outside the gene matches: 9. CDR3 DNA: TGTGCCAGCAGCTTCGGGCCAGCGGGGCCTAGCACAGATACGCAGTATTTT. It is translated as CASSFGPAGPSTDTQYF. The full variable domain, rest sourced from reference TRBV7-9 and TRBJ2-3, is DTGVSQNPRHKITKRGQNVTFRCDPISEHNRLYWYRQTLGQGPEFLTYFQNEAQLEKSRLLSDRFSAERPKGSFSTLEIQRTEQGDSAMYLCASSFGPAGPSTDTQYFGPGTRLTVL.

This clonotype was seen a handful of times. CDR3 DNA: TGTGCCAGCAGCTCAGATCGGGGGGAAGTCTATGGCTACACCTTC. Residues: CASSSDRGEVYGYTF. The rearrangement links TRBV7-9 to TRBJ1-2, with D perhaps TRBD1 (5 bases). The CDR3 runs 15 residues. The V end lost 4 bases, the J end lost 4 bases, and 16 bases lay between the germline ends. The germline CDR1 and CDR2 sequences are SEHNR and FQNEAQ (reference sequence).

The chain joins TRBV7-2 to TRBJ2-3; TRBD2 agrees at 8 bases. V was clipped by 5 bases and J by 5 bases; unmatched bases: 12. CDR1 is SGHTA, CDR2 FQGNSA, per germline. This CDR3 is built from 16 residues. The CDR3 DNA follows: TGTGCCAGCAGCGAGTCCTGGCGGGGGGCTCGAGATACGCAGTATTTT. Residues: CASSESWRGARDTQYF.

The genes are TRBV7-2 and TRBJ1-4; no clear D. Germline-derived CDR1 and CDR2 are SGHTA and FQGNSA. This CDR3 comprises 14 residues. V was cut by 1 base and J by 6 bases, with 9 bases left in between. The CDR3 DNA reads as TGTGCCAGCAGCTTAGGACACGAAGATGAAAAACTGTTTTTT. Its protein product is CASSLGHEDEKLFF.

This clonotype was picked up a small number of times. The chain uses TRBV10-3 and TRBJ1-1; no reliable D call. CDR1 and CDR2 (germline): ENHRY, SYGVKD. This CDR3 has 12 amino acids. The CDR3 region is CAASSPRGEAFF. CDR3 bases: TGTGCAGCCTCCAGTCCGCGTGGTGAAGCTTTCTTT.

In this sample, this clonotype turned up a few times. V is TRBV7-2 and J is TRBJ2-7; tentatively, D is TRBD2 (6 bases). Per the germline V gene, CDR1 is SGHTA and CDR2 is FQGNSA. The CDR3 runs 15 residues. The V and J ends lost 5 bases and 2 bases respectively, with 16 bases between them. The DNA for the CDR3 is TGTGCCAGCAGCCCCCAAACTGGGAGGCCCTACGAGCAGTACGTC. Its protein is CASSPQTGRPYEQYV.

The chain is built from TRBV5-1 and TRBJ2-7, with 8 bases fitting TRBD1. The CDR3 totals 15 residues. CDR1 SGHRS and CDR2 YFSETQ come from the germline V gene. J gave up 3 bases and V 4 bases, and 9 bases lay outside the gene matches. CDR3 residues: CASSLVTGGIYEQYF. In DNA form, the CDR3 reads TGCGCCAGCAGCCTGGTAACAGGGGGTATCTACGAGCAGTACTTC.

This clonotype was recorded a few times. V and J are TRBV4-1 and TRBJ1-4, with TRBD1 as a possible D gene (5 bases). V dropped 4 bases and J dropped 2 bases, with 17 bases sitting between them. The CDR3 is 17 amino acids. CDR1 is MGHRA and CDR2 is YSYEKL in the germline V gene. CDR3 DNA sequence: TGCGCCAGCAGCCCATCATGGGGCAGGGCCACTAATGAAAAACTGTTTTTT. It yields the protein CASSPSWGRATNEKLFF.

This clonotype was recorded a few times. V is TRBV12-3 or TRBV12-4 and J is TRBJ2-5, with a possible D match to TRBD1 (5 bases). The V end was cut by 3 bases, the J end by 0 bases, with 17 bases between. The CDR3 has 17 residues. The CDR3 DNA reads TGTGCCAGCAGTTTTTCGTCAGGGATCCCGTACCAAGAGACCCAGTACTTC. Translation: CASSFSSGIPYQETQYF.

The rearrangement links TRBV29-1 to TRBJ1-2; 9 nucleotides match TRBD1. The CDR3 is 13 amino acids. Germline-derived CDR1 and CDR2 are SQVTM and ANQGSEA. Trimming removed 6 bases from V and 8 bases from J; junction bases left unmatched: 10. CDR3 sequence reads: CSVGGGQGYGYTF. CDR3 nucleotide sequence: TGCAGCGTGGGAGGGGGACAGGGATACGGCTACACCTTC.

The chain links TRBV9 to TRBJ1-2; no reliable D call. The V gene lost 4 bases and the J gene lost 7 bases, with 14 bases spanning the gap. Germline V lookup: CDR1 SGDLS, CDR2 YYNGEE. The CDR3 is made up of 13 amino acids. The CDR3 loop is CASSPNWEVGYTF. CDR3 nucleotides: TGTGCCAGCAGCCCCAACTGGGAGGTTGGCTACACCTTC.

This clonotype was observed a few times. This sequence joins TRBV20-1 and TRBJ2-1, with 8 bases matching TRBD2. V shed 2 bases, J shed 0 bases, and the junction held 6 bases outside the gene matches. The CDR3 is 16 residues long. Looked up from germline, CDR1 is DFQATT and CDR2 is SNEGSKA (reference sequence). The CDR3 spells CSARSRGASSYNEQFF. In DNA, the CDR3 is TGCAGTGCTAGATCGCGGGGGGCAAGCTCCTACAATGAGCAGTTCTTC.

This clonotype was counted a few times. The V and J genes are TRBV4-2 and TRBJ1-2, with D tentatively TRBD1 (6 bases). V was cut by 3 bases and J by 4 bases, with 18 bases left in between. CDR3 length equals 16 residues. Per the germline V gene, CDR1 is LGHNA and CDR2 is YNFKEQ. CDR3 protein: CASSQTAGARVYGYTF. DNA for the CDR3: TGTGCCAGCAGCCAGACCGCAGGGGCGCGAGTCTATGGCTACACCTTC.

The rearrangement uses TRBV5-1 and TRBJ1-6, with D unresolved. The germline CDR1 and CDR2 sequences are SGHRS and YFSETQ. V was clipped by 0 bases and J by 8 bases, with 12 bases between them. The CDR3 spans 15 residues. In DNA, the CDR3 is TGCGCCAGCAGCTTGGCCGCGGTTTTCTATTCACCCCTCCACTTT. Protein sequence: CASSLAAVFYSPLHF.

This clonotype was detected a few times. This rearrangement joins TRBV7-2 to TRBJ2-3; D perhaps matches TRBD2 (7 bases). V was trimmed by 1 base and J by 5 bases, leaving 10 bases between them. In germline, CDR1 is SGHTA, CDR2 FQGNSA. The CDR3 has 14 amino acids. The CDR3, as DNA: TGTGCCAGCAGCTTAGGCGGGGGCAAAGATACGCAGTATTTT. Its protein product is CASSLGGGKDTQYF.

This clonotype was picked up many times. The chain links TRBV12-3 or TRBV12-4 to TRBJ1-1; D is uncertain. V shed 7 bases and J shed 7 bases, with 13 bases lying between them. This CDR3 has 12 amino acids. CDR3 sequence: CASNEAVGEAFF. The CDR3 DNA follows: TGTGCCAGCAACGAGGCAGTGGGTGAAGCTTTCTTT.

In this sample, this clonotype turned up a few times. The V gene is TRBV5-1, the J gene TRBJ1-6; D not certain. CDR3 length: 15 residues. Trimming took off 0 bases at V and 7 bases at J, with 11 bases between the two ends. Germline CDR1 is SGHRS and CDR2 is YFSETQ. The CDR3 loop reads CASSLEPTMNSPLHF. For the CDR3, the DNA is TGCGCCAGCAGCTTGGAACCGACAATGAATTCACCCCTCCACTTT.

This clonotype was detected only a few times. This chain links TRBV12-3 or TRBV12-4 with TRBJ1-2, with no clear D. Trimming took off 3 bases at V and 8 bases at J, with 19 bases between the two ends. The CDR3 contains 15 residues. This CDR3 reads CASSLGGSVAVGYTF. The DNA for the CDR3 is TGTGCCAGCAGTTTGGGAGGGTCGGTTGCCGTCGGCTACACCTTC.

The rearrangement uses TRBV29-1 and TRBJ1-1; possible D gene TRBD1, 6 bases. The CDR3 runs to 12 residues. CDR1 SQVTM and CDR2 ANQGSEA come from the germline V gene. V was shortened by 7 bases and J by 0 bases, with 9 bases between the two germline ends. CDR3 nucleotides: TGCAGCGCGGGGGGCCTGAACACTGAAGCTTTCTTT. Its translation is CSAGGLNTEAFF.

This clonotype appeared many times. The chain is built from TRBV7-8 and TRBJ2-6; TRBD2 matches at 10 bases. CDR1 and CDR2 (germline): SGHVS, FQNEAQ. This CDR3 has 15 amino acids. J was trimmed by 1 base and V by 8 bases; bases with no gene match: 2. CDR3 in amino acids: CASSLAGSGANVLTF. As DNA, the CDR3 is TGTGCCAGCTCACTAGCGGGGTCTGGGGCCAACGTCCTGACTTTC.

This chain links TRBV6-2 or TRBV6-3 with TRBJ1-1; 7 bases line up with TRBD1. The CDR3 has 13 residues. With 4 bases clipped from V and 5 bases from J, the junction kept 4 bases outside the gene matches. Germline-derived CDR1 and CDR2 are MNHEY and SVGEGT. CDR3 sequence: CASSSPDRTEAFF. The CDR3 region has the DNA TGTGCCAGCAGTTCCCCGGACAGGACTGAAGCTTTCTTT.

The chain couples TRBV28 to TRBJ2-7; D is uncertain. The CDR3 extends over 13 amino acids. V lost 4 bases, J lost 5 bases, and 12 bases lay in between. Per germline, CDR1 MDHEN and CDR2 SYDVKM. The DNA for the CDR3 is TGTGCCAGCAGTTACCGGGCCACCCACGAGCAGTACTTC. It codes for CASSYRATHEQYF.

The chain joins TRBV20-1 to TRBJ2-5; maybe TRBD2 (6 bases). CDR3 length: 14 residues. Germline V gives CDR1 DFQATT, CDR2 SNEGSKA (reference sequence). Trimming removed 0 bases at V and 2 bases at J, with 10 bases between. The CDR3 reads CSARDRLGQETQYF. CDR3 DNA: TGCAGTGCTAGAGATCGACTAGGTCAAGAGACCCAGTACTTC.

The chain couples TRBV5-1 to TRBJ2-1; 12 bases are shared with TRBD2. The J segment lost 1 base and the V segment lost 5 bases, leaving 7 bases of the junction unmatched. Germline V lookup: CDR1 SGHRS, CDR2 YFSETQ. The CDR3 is 17 amino acids. The chain's CDR3 is CASRSSGGAQSYNEQFF. The DNA for the CDR3 is TGCGCCAGCAGGTCTAGCGGGGGGGCCCAGTCCTACAATGAGCAGTTCTTC.

V is TRBV13 and J is TRBJ2-3; D remains unclear. The CDR3 length is 15 residues. Trimming cost V 5 bases and J 1 base, with 13 bases left between them. Looked up from germline, CDR1 is PRHDT and CDR2 is FYEKMQ (reference sequence). The CDR3 region is CASSLRKVRTDTQYF. The CDR3 nucleotides are TGTGCCAGCAGCCTACGGAAGGTTCGCACAGATACGCAGTATTTT.

On this clonotype: A much larger clone lies a single base off, so this may be a read error. The J gene is TRBJ2-2, the V gene TRBV12-3 or TRBV12-4; maybe TRBD2 (6 bases). The V end was cut by 6 bases, the J end by 6 bases, with 20 bases between. This CDR3 contains 16 residues. The CDR3 DNA reads as TGTGCCAGCAGGCCCGGGACTGGTAGTATTTCCGGGGAGCTGTTTTTT. The encoded protein is CASRPGTGSISGELFF.

This clonotype was observed a handful of times. This rearrangement joins TRBV24-1 to TRBJ1-1, with a weak D call TRBD1 (5 bases). The CDR3 contains 15 residues. CDR1 is KGHDR, CDR2 SFDVKD, per germline. The V end was cut by 3 bases, the J end by 1 base, with 11 bases between. CDR3 coding DNA: TGTGCCACCAGTGATCAGGGATCGGGGAACACTGAAGCTTTCTTT. It encodes CATSDQGSGNTEAFF.